A single T cell receptor (beta chain) is shown here with its context. As yet, its antigen is unknown. These data originate in a study of T cells expressing NK-cell markers. Study results and limitations: In four donors, these clonotypes also led the CD3+CD56-NKG2C+ fraction. Of the CD8+ T cell pool in five or six donors, about 1.0-7.5% was accounted for by dominant NKG2C+ clonotypes.

TCRdb reprocessed the 5' RACE reads, with one entry per CDR3 protein and no DNA. Found here are 400,000 to 500,000 distinct CDR3 sequences; the top ten clones hold more than 7%. This CDR3 is built from 13 residues. The V gene's germline CDR1 is LNHDA and CDR2 SQIVND (reference sequence). The chain combines TRBV19 with TRBJ1-1. The clonotype comes from a woman aged 18 to 75 in good health. Material for sequencing was blood T cells: a sorted CD56 or NKG2C T cell subset, CD4+ or CD8+ T cells, or bulk PBMC T cells (not recorded which). The CDR3: CASRYGFSTEAFF.